This T cell receptor (beta chain) appears in the sequencing data of a study of cytomegalovirus exposure and HLA in healthy donors. Notes on the study in general: Presence/absence analyses treated sequencing depth as roughly uniform across donors. In a later analysis, across HLA loci, associated TCR counts were highest for DRB1, lowest for HLA-C.

This CDR3 has 14 amino acids. V was pared by 4 bases and J by 10 bases, with 10 bases of the junction left unmatched. CDR1 is SGDLS, CDR2 YYNGEE, per germline. Both 60 Vbeta primers and 13 Jbeta primers went into the PCR. TCRdb's table, derived via immunoSEQ multiplex PCR, lists solely in-frame clones and lacks some. The table shows 180,000 or so clones, with 70% to 90% occurring only once. A note on this clone: What it binds is not known.

The chain has TRBV9 and TRBJ1-4; 7 positions agree with TRBD1. Sequencing was performed on PBMCs. The sequence was collected from a man aged 18 to 30 in good health and CMV-seropositive. The CDR3 reads CASSSTKGAGKLFF. The CDR3 nucleotides are TGTGCCAGCAGCTCCACCAAGGGGGCGGGAAAACTGTTTTTT.